The clone carrying this TCR beta chain appeared a few times. These donors, healthy bone marrow donors, were studied. These data originate in a study of cytomegalovirus exposure and HLA in healthy donors. For the study at large: Among the approximately 370 donors who were genotyped, roughly 85% fell in the genetic ancestry cluster that is associated with self-reported Caucasian donors.

The CDR3 is 15 amino acids. Germline CDR1 is MDHEN and CDR2 is SYDVKM. The J segment lost 8 bases and the V segment lost 5 bases, leaving 9 bases of the junction unmatched. 60 Vbeta and 13 Jbeta primers were used in PCR. Profiled with immunoSEQ multiplex PCR; TCRdb holds only in-frame clones, not every one. Among some 190,000 clones listed, 60% to 80% were seen once. Sample: PBMCs. The chain employs TRBV28 and TRBJ1-4, with 9 bases that match TRBD1. This TCR derives from a woman aged 25 to 45 in good health and CMV-seropositive. The CDR3 nucleotides are TGTGCCAGCAGTCACGCCGGGACAGGGAGGGAAAAACTGTTTTTT. It is translated as CASSHAGTGREKLFF.